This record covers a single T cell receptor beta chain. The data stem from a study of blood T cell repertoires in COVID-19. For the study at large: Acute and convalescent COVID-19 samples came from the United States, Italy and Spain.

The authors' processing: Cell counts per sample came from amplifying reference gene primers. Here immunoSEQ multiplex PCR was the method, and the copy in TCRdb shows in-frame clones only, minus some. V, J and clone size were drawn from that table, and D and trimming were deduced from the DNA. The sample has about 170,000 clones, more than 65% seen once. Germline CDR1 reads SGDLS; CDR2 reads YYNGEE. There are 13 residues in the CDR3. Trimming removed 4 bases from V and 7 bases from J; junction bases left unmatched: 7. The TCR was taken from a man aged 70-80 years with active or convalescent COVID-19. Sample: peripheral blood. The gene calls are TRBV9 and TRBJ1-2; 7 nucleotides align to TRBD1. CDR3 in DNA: TGTGCCAGCAGCAGGGGACAGTTATCTGGCTACACCTTC. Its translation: CASSRGQLSGYTF.